This T cell receptor beta chain comes out of a study of regulatory T cells in long-lasting Graves disease. The overall study: Antithyroid drug use was under 3 months in newly diagnosed Graves' patients. Whole-study results and caveats: Because few samples were included, accuracy may have been lower.

Assembly of TCR beta libraries relied on iRepertoire HTBI primers together with Arm-PCR of CDR3 regions. From the multiplex PCR reads, TCRdb called clonotypes with MiXCR, one entry per CDR3 protein. This table has hundreds of thousands of distinct CDR3 sequences, about 14% appearing once. The sample's time point: newly diagnosed GD, antithyroid drugs for less than 3 months. From PBMCs, RNA was extracted and then used to make the TCR library. The CDR3 loop spans 14 amino acids. Germline V gene sequence: CDR1 KGHSH, CDR2 LQKENI. Trimming took 2 bases from V and 7 from J, leaving 11 bases between them. On this clonotype: Its antigen is unknown.

The sample was also linked to a second study, of T cells in Graves' hyperthyroidism and ophthalmopathy. As that study records: With the HTBI primer set, the TCR CDR3 went through a first round of RT-PCR. Model output signaled ophthalmopathy a median around 5.9 months ahead of onset.

The specimen was peripheral blood mononuclear cells (PBMCs), collected at new diagnosis, from a patient treated with antithyroid drugs. The origin of this receptor is a man aged 25-40 years with Graves disease. The rearrangement uses TRBV18 and TRBJ1-4, with D possibly being TRBD1 (5 bases). CDR3 amino acids: CASSPGAKSEKLFF. The CDR3 nucleotides are TGTGCCAGCTCACCAGGGGCGAAGAGTGAAAAACTGTTTTTT.